This TCR beta chain is from a study of shared clonotypes between healthy human individuals. Across the study: Three plates were used per donor for CD4 naive, three for CD4 memory, two for CD8 naive and one for CD8 memory.

Per sorted-subset replicate PCR, input was 200 to 250 ng DNA, representing roughly 30,000 T cell genomes. Original handling: Filtering of immunoSEQ junctional sequences could not match full-length read filtering. Repertoires were generated with immunoSEQ multiplex PCR, while TCRdb's copy carries only in-frame clones and drops some. The DNA was the basis for D and trimming; V, J and clone size are from that table. Here the sample spans about 2.1 million clones, around 95% being singletons. From germline, CDR1 is MGHRA and CDR2 YSYEKL. V shed 1 base and J 2 bases; nucleotides not matched to a gene: 5. The CDR3 runs to 17 residues. The naive CD8 fraction comprised CD45RO-negative cells positively selected for CCR7 and excluded terminally differentiated effector memory CD45RA+ cells.

This chain connects TRBV4-1 to TRBJ2-2, with 9 bases lining up with TRBD1. The sequenced material came from naive CD8+ T cells from PBMCs. The TCR originated in a man aged 18-30 years in good health. Some clones in this sample may be carry-over from other donors' samples. CDR3 DNA sequence: TGCGCCAGCAGCCAAGCGGGGACAGGGTTAAACACCGGGGAGCTGTTTTTT. Its protein product is CASSQAGTGLNTGELFF.